This T cell receptor beta chain was observed in a study of T cell responses to AZD1222 COVID-19 vaccine. It was second doses at about 4 or about 12 weeks that were pooled. Turning to this clone: Antigen unknown.

V shed 0 bases and J shed 4 bases, with 9 bases lying between them. Germline V gene lookup returns CDR1 SGHRS and CDR2 YFSETQ. The CDR3 is 14 residues long. Sequencing was performed with immunoSEQ multiplex PCR; in TCRdb, only in-frame clones are kept and a portion is missing. The sample contains some 150,000 clones, more than 70% of which appear only once. Whole-study results and caveats: In a largely white British group with more females than males, clonal diversity was possibly underestimated. Baseline serology detected seropositivity in only 5 or 6 AZD1222 recipients.

The V and J genes are TRBV5-1 and TRBJ2-3, with a tentative D call TRBD2 (6 bases). The sample here was peripheral blood, taken 28 days after the second AZD1222 dose. This TCR derives from an adult who received the AZD1222 COVID-19 vaccine. As DNA, the CDR3 is TGCGCCAGCAGCTTGGGGCGGGGCCCAGATACGCAGTATTTT. Translation: CASSLGRGPDTQYF.